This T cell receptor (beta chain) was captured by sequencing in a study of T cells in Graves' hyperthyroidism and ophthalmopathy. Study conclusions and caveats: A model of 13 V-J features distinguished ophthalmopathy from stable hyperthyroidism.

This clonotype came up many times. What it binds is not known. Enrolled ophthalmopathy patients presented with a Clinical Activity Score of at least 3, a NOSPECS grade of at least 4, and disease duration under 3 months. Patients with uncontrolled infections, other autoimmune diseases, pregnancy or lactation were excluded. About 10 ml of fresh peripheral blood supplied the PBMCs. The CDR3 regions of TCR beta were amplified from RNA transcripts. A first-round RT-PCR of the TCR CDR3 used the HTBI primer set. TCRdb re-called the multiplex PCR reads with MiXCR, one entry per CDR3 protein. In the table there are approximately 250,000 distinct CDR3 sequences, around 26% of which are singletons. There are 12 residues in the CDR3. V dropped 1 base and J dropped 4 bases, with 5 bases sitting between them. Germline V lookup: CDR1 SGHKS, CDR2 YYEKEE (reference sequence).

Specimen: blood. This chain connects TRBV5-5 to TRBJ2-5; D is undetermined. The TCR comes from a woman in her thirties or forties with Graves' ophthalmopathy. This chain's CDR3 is CASSLTAETQYF. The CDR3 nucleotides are TGTGCCAGCAGCTTGACCGCAGAGACCCAGTACTTC.